Listed below are T cell receptor beta chains from one sample, sequenced in a study of cytomegalovirus exposure and HLA in healthy donors. The data were produced by immunoSEQ multiplex PCR, yet TCRdb's version contains in-frame clones alone and is incomplete. Among roughly 170,000 clones listed, 65% to 90% were seen once. Sequencing was performed on PBMCs. These receptors came from a girl aged 2 to 10 in good health and CMV-seropositive. CDR3s include the opening cysteine and the closing phenylalanine or tryptophan.

j_call	v_call	cdr3_aa
TRBJ2-1	TRBV30	CAWSESGGKQFF
TRBJ2-7	TRBV10-2	CASGGIGTSGSTHEQYF
TRBJ2-1	TRBV7-2	CASSPQGGSLYEQFF
TRBJ1-2	TRBV7-3	CASSSRTDSNYGYTF
TRBJ1-1	TRBV19	CASSILGTVGAFF
TRBJ1-4	TRBV5-5	CASSRTPGTVNEKLFF
TRBJ2-5	TRBV9	CASSVGGQQETQYF
TRBJ1-1	TRBV10-3	CAISPAVGTREAFF
TRBJ2-3	TRBV9	CASSLRQGHADTQYF
TRBJ2-1	TRBV4-1	CASSPRPGTGKVESYNEQFF
TRBJ1-3	TRBV5-8	CASSRYTSLSGNTIYF
TRBJ1-3	TRBV25-1	CASSDLRDRAGNTIYF
TRBJ1-4	TRBV27	CASSFSTGGSEKLFF
TRBJ1-5	TRBV6-1	CASSEVLVGDQPQHF
TRBJ1-1	TRBV5-4	CASSPNPGQIEAFF
TRBJ2-3	TRBV5-1	CASSLVGASGPSVAQYF
TRBJ1-5	TRBV18	CASSRDREEPQHF
TRBJ1-5	TRBV4-1	CASRRTAYSNQPPHF
TRBJ2-7	TRBV6-5	CASSYRGLAGNYEQYF
TRBJ2-3	TRBV5-1	CASSYGQRTDTQYF
TRBJ1-1	TRBV9	CASSVAGGTGTEAFF
TRBJ1-5	TRBV28	CASSYWDTREPQHF
TRBJ2-1	TRBV5-1	CASSLGNSGANEQFF
TRBJ2-5	TRBV19	CASSIGGTRSQETQYF
TRBJ2-3	TRBV2	CASSDGEREILDTQYF
TRBJ1-1	TRBV28	CASTESTEAFF
TRBJ2-1	TRBV2	CASSERGSTWEVAHEQFF
TRBJ1-1	TRBV12-5	CASGRDSYTEAFF
TRBJ1-1	TRBV9	CASSVAGGNNEAFF
TRBJ2-7	TRBV5-1	CASSLDRYSYEQYF
TRBJ2-7	TRBV5-1	CASSSQLAGGAYEQYF
TRBJ2-2	TRBV29-1	CSVEATTGEQTGELFF
TRBJ1-2	TRBV9	CASSVQYGYGYTF
TRBJ1-2	TRBV30	CAGRTGDGYTF
TRBJ2-7	TRBV11-3	CASSLPGPGEGLEQYF
TRBJ1-1	TRBV15	CATSRDRGLGTEAFF